The entry below gives a single T cell receptor (beta chain) sequence along with its context. The authors made the TRB cDNA libraries by 5' RACE using UMI labels. TCRdb reprocessed the 5' RACE reads, with one entry per CDR3 protein and no DNA. The sample totals approximately 83,000 distinct CDR3 sequences. The CDR3 is 12 amino acids. These data come from a study of CXCR3-negative and CXCR3-positive naive CD8 T cells. By phenotype, naive CD8+ T cells were CD45RO-CCR7+CD27+CD95-. The rearrangement uses TRBV12-3 or TRBV12-4 and TRBJ2-2. The specimen sequenced was naive CXCR3- CD8+ T cells from blood. Subset reported: CD45RO-CCR7+CD27+CD95- naive CD8+ T cells lacking CXCR3 (TNR3-). This receptor was obtained from a human donor in good health. Some clones in this sample may be carry-over from other donors' samples. CDR3: CASSEASRGLFF.